The T cell receptor (beta chain) described here comes from a study of T cell repertoires in cytomegalovirus infection. TCRdb re-analysed the reads in MiXCR, keeping a single row per CDR3 protein. This sample yields some 940,000 distinct CDR3 sequences, of which 30% to 40% are seen a single time; roughly an eighth belongs to the top ten. This clonotype was found a few times. The antigen remains unidentified. The germline gives CDR1 MNHNY, CDR2 SVGAGI (reference sequence). V shed 8 bases and J 4 bases; nucleotides not matched to a gene: 12. The CDR3 is 15 residues long. The source is a human donor in good health (CMV status not recorded). Some clones in this sample may be carry-over from other donors' samples. This chain links TRBV6-6 with TRBJ2-7; 9 nucleotides agree with TRBD1. The specimen was cultured CD8+ T cells from PBMCs, collected from culture after CMV antigen stimulation. The CDR3 here is CASGRGGQGFYEQYF. CDR3 nucleotide sequence: TGTGCCAGCGGCAGGGGTGGACAGGGGTTTTACGAGCAGTACTTC.